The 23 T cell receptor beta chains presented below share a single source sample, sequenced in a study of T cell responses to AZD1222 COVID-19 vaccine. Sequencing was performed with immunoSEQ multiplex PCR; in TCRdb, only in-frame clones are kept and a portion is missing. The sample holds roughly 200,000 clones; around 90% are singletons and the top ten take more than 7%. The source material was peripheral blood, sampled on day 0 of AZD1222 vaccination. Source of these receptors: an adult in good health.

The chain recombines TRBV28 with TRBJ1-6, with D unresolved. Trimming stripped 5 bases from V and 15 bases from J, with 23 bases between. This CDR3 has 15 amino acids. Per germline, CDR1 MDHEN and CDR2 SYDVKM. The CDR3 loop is CASSPPRVGDELLHF. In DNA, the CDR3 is TGTGCCAGCAGTCCCCCCCGGGTCGGCGACGAACTCCTCCACTTT.

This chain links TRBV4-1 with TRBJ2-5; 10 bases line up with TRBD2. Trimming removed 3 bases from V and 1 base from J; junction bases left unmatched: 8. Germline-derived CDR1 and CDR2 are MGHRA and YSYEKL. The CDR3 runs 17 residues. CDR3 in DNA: TGCGCCAGCAGCCAGGGGTGGCTAGCGGGGGCCCAAGAGACCCAGTACTTC. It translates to CASSQGWLAGAQETQYF.

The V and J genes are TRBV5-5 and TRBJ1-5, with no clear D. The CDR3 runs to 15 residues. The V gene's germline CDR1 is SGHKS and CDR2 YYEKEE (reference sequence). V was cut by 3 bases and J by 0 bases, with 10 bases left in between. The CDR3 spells CASSSEGDSNQPQHF. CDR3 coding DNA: TGTGCCAGCAGCTCTGAAGGAGATAGCAATCAGCCCCAGCATTTT.

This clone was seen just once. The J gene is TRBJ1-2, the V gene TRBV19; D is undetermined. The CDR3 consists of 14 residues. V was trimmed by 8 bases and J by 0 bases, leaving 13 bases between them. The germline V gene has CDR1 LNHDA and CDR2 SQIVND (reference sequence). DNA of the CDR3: TGTGCCAGTTCTATGGAGAGAACTAACTATGGCTACACCTTC. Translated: CASSMERTNYGYTF. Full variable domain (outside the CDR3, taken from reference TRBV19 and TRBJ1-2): DGGITQSPKYLFRKEGQNVTLSCEQNLNHDAMYWYRQDPGQGLRLIYYSQIVNDFQKGDIAEGYSVSREKKESFPLTVTSAQKNPTAFYLCASSMERTNYGYTFGSGTRLTVV.

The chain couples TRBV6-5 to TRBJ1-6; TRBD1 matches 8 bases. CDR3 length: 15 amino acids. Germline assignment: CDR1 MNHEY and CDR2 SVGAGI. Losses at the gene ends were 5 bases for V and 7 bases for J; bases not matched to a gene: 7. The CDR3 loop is CASSSRGQVNSPLHF. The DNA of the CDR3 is TGTGCCAGCAGTAGCAGGGGGCAGGTGAATTCACCCCTCCACTTT.

The CDR3 sequence is CASSSGGGGYTGELFF. The CDR3 nucleotides are TGTGCCAGCAGCTCCGGTGGAGGGGGGTACACCGGGGAGCTGTTTTTT. The rearrangement uses TRBV9 and TRBJ2-2; D is tentatively TRBD1 or TRBD2 (6 bases each). The CDR3 loop spans 16 amino acids. V dropped 4 bases and J dropped 3 bases, with 16 bases sitting between them. Germline lookup yields CDR1 SGDLS and CDR2 YYNGEE.

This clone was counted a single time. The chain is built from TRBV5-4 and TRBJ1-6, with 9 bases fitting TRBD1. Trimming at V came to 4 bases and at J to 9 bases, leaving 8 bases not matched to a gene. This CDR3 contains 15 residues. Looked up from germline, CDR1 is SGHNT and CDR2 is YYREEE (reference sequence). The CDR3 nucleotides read TGTGCCAGCAGCGGAACAGGGGGCGGAGGTTCACCCCTCCACTTT. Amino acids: CASSGTGGGGSPLHF. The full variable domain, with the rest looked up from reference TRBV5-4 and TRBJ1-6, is ETGVTQSPTHLIKTRGQQVTLRCSSQSGHNTVSWYQQALGQGPQFIFQYYREEENGRGNFPPRFSGLQFPNYSSELNVNALELDDSALYLCASSGTGGGGSPLHFGNGTRLTVT.

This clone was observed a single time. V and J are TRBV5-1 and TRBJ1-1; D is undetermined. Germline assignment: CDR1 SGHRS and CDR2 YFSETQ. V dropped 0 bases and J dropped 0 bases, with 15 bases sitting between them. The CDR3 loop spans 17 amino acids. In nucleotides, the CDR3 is TGCGCCAGCAGCTTGGACCCCGGTCGTCAGATGAACACTGAAGCTTTCTTT. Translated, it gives CASSLDPGRQMNTEAFF.

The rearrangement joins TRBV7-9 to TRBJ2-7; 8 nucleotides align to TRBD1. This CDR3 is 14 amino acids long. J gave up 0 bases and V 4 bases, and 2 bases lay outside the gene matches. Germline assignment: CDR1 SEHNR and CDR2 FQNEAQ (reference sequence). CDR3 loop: CASSSQGASYEQYF. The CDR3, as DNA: TGTGCCAGCAGCTCGCAGGGGGCCTCCTACGAGCAGTACTTC. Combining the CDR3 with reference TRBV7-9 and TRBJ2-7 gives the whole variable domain DTGVSQNPRHKITKRGQNVTFRCDPISEHNRLYWYRQTLGQGPEFLTYFQNEAQLEKSRLLSDRFSAERPKGSFSTLEIQRTEQGDSAMYLCASSSQGASYEQYFGPGTRLTVT.

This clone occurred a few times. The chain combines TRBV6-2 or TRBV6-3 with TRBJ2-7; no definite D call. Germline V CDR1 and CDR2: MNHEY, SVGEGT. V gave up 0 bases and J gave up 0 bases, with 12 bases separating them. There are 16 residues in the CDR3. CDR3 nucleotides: TGTGCCAGCAGTTACTCGAGGCAGGTCGACTCCTACGAGCAGTACTTC. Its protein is CASSYSRQVDSYEQYF.

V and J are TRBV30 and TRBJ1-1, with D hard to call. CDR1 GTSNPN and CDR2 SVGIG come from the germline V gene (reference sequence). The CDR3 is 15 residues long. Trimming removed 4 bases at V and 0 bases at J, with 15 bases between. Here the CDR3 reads CAWTQGVALNTEAFF. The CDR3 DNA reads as TGTGCCTGGACCCAAGGAGTGGCCTTGAACACTGAAGCTTTCTTT.

CDR3 in amino acids: CASSPGTTYEQYF. CDR3 nucleotide sequence: TGTGCCAGCAGTCCCGGGACCACCTACGAGCAGTACTTC. This chain connects TRBV11-1 to TRBJ2-7, with D possibly called TRBD1 or TRBD2 (5 bases each). Germline CDR1 and CDR2: SGHAT and FQDESV (reference sequence). V was clipped by 6 bases and J by 2 bases, with 11 bases between them. This CDR3 comprises 13 residues.

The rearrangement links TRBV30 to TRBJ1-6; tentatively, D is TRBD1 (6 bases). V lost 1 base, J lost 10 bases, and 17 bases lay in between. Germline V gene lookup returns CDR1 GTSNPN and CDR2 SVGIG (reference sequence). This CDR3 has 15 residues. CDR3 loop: CAWSAAGQRASPLHF. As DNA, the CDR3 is TGTGCCTGGAGTGCAGCAGGACAGAGAGCGTCACCCCTCCACTTT.

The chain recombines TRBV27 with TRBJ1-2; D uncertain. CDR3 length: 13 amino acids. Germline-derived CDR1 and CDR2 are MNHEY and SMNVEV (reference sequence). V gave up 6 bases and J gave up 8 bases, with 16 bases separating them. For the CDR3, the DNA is TGTGCCAGCAGCCAACTGGGGTTCGAGGGCTACACCTTC. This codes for CASSQLGFEGYTF.

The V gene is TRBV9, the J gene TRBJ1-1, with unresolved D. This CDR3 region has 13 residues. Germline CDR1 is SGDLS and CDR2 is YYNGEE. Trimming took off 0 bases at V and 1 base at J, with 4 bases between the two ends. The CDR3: CASSVVRNTEAFF. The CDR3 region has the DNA TGTGCCAGCAGCGTAGTGAGGAACACTGAAGCTTTCTTT.

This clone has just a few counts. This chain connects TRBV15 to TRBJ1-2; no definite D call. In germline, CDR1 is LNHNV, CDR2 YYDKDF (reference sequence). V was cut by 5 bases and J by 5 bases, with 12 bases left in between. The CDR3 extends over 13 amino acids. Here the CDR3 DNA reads TGTGCCACCAGCGACGGTGTCGGTTATGGCTACACCTTC. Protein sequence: CATSDGVGYGYTF.

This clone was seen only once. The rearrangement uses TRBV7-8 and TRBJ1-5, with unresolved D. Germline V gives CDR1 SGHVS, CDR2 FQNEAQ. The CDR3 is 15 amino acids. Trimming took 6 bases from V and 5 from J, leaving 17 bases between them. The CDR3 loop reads CASSGGGGRHQPQHF. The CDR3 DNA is TGTGCCAGCAGTGGCGGTGGAGGGCGGCATCAGCCCCAGCATTTT.

The CDR3 DNA reads as TGTGCCAGCAGCGAAGGGGTGGGGGTAAGGTACGAGCAGTACTTC. This codes for CASSEGVGVRYEQYF. V usage is TRBV9 and J usage is TRBJ2-7; perhaps D is TRBD1 or TRBD2 (5 bases each). Germline loops: CDR1 SGDLS, CDR2 YYNGEE. The CDR3 covers 15 residues. V lost 3 bases and J 4 bases, leaving 17 bases between the germline ends.

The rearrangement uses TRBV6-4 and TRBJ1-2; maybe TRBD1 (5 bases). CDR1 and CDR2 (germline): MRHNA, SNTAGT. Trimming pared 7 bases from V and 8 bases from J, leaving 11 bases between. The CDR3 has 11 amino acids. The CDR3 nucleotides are TGTGCCAGCACCCCATGGGGGGGCTACACCTTC. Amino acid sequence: CASTPWGGYTF.

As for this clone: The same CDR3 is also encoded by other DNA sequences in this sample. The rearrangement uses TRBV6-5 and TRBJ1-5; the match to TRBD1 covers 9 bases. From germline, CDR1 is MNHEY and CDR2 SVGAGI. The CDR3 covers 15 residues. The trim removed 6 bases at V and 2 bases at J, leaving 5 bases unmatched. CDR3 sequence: CASSTGGGGNQPQHF. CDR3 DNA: TGTGCCAGCAGCACAGGGGGCGGTGGCAATCAGCCCCAGCATTTT.

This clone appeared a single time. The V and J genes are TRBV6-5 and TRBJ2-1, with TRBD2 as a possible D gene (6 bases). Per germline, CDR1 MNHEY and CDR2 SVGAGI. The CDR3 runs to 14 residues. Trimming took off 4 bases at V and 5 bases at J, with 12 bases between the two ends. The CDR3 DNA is TGTGCCAGCAGTTCCCAGACTAGACACAATGAGCAGTTCTTC. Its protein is CASSSQTRHNEQFF.

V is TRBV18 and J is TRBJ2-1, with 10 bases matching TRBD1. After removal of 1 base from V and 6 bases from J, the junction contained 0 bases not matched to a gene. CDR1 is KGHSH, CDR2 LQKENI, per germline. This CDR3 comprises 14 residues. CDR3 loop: CASSPRDRGNEQFF. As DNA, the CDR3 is TGTGCCAGCTCACCACGGGACAGGGGCAATGAGCAGTTCTTC.

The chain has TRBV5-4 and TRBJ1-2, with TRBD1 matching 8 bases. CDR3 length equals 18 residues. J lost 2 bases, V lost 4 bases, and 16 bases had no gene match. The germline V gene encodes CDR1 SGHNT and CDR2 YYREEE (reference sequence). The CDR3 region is CASSPDRGGQGANYGYTF. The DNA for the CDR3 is TGTGCCAGCAGCCCCGATAGGGGTGGGCAGGGGGCCAACTATGGCTACACCTTC.